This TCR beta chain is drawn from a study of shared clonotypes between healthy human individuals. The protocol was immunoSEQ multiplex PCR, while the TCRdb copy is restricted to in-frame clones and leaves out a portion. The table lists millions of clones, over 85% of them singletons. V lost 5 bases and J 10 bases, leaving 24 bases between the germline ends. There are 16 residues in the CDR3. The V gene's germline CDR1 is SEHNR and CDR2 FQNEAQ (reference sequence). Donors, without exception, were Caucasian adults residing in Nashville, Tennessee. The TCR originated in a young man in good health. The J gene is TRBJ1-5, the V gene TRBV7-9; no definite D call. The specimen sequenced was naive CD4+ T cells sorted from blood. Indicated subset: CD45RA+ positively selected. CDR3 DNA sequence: TGTGCCAGCAGCCCCTCGGGCCAGGAGGGCCGATCACCCCAGCATTTT. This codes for CASSPSGQEGRSPQHF.